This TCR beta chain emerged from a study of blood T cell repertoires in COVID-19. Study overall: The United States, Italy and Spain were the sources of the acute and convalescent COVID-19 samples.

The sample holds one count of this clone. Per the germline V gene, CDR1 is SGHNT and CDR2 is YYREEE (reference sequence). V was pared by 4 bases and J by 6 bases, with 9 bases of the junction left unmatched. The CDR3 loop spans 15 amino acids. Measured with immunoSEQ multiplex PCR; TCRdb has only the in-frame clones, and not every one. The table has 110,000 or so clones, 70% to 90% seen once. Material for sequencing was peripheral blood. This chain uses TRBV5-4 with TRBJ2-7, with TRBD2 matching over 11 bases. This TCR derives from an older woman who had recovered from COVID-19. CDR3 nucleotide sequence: TGTGCCAGCAGCACCCATAGCGGGAGGGGGTCCGAGCAGTACTTC. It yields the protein CASSTHSGRGSEQYF.